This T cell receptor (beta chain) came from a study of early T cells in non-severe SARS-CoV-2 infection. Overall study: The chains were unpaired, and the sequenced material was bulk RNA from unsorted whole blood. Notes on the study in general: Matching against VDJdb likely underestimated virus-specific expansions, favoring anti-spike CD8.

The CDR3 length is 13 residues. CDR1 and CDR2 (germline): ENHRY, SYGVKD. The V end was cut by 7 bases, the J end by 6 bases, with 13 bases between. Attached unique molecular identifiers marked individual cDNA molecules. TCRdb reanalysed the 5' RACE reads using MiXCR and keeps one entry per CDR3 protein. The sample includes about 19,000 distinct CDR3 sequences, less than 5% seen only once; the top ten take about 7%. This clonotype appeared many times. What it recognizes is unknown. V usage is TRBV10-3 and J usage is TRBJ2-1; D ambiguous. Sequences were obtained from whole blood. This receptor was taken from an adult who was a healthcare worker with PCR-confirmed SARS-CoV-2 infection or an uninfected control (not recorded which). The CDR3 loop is CAINSLALNEQFF. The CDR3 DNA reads TGTGCCATCAACTCCCTTGCCCTCAATGAGCAGTTCTTC.